Below are 16 T cell receptor beta chains sequenced from a single sample in a study of blood T cell repertoires in COVID-19. Using immunoSEQ multiplex PCR, the repertoire was profiled, and TCRdb retains in-frame clones only, with some absent. The table has tens of thousands of clones, over 90% seen once. The sample comprised peripheral blood. These receptors came from a man aged 50 or older with active COVID-19.

The genes are TRBV11-2 and TRBJ2-7, with D tentatively TRBD2 (6 bases). The CDR3 contains 13 residues. The V and J ends lost 3 bases and 4 bases respectively, with 10 bases between them. Germline CDR1 SGHAT, CDR2 FQNNGV. The CDR3 here is CASSFSRGYEQYF. The CDR3 nucleotides read TGTGCCAGCAGCTTCTCGCGGGGTTACGAGCAGTACTTC.

This chain uses TRBV19 with TRBJ2-1; D is possibly TRBD2 (7 bases). The germline V gene encodes CDR1 LNHDA and CDR2 SQIVND (reference sequence). This CDR3 contains 16 residues. V was pared by 0 bases and J by 8 bases, with 17 bases between. CDR3 coding DNA: TGTGCCAGTAGTATAGACGGGGGGCTTGGGACCTATGAGCAGTTCTTC. Amino acid sequence: CASSIDGGLGTYEQFF.

This clone has only a few counts. CDR3 DNA sequence: TGCGCCAGCAGCCCGAGGACTGCATTCTACGAGCAGTACTTC. It specifies CASSPRTAFYEQYF. V is TRBV5-1 and J is TRBJ2-7; tentatively, D is TRBD2 (5 bases). CDR3 size: 14 residues. Per the germline V gene, CDR1 is SGHRS and CDR2 is YFSETQ. V was clipped by 4 bases and J by 3 bases, with 14 bases between them.

The chain couples TRBV24-1 to TRBJ1-5; TRBD1 agrees at 11 bases. The CDR3 is 16 residues long. V dropped 4 bases and J dropped 7; count of bases not matched to a gene: 8. Germline V gene sequence: CDR1 KGHDR, CDR2 SFDVKD. The CDR3 loop is CATSDTGTGGAQPQHF. CDR3 nucleotides: TGTGCCACCAGTGACACCGGGACAGGGGGGGCCCAGCCCCAGCATTTT.

The rearrangement links TRBV6-5 to TRBJ1-6; 8 nucleotides agree with TRBD1. Trimming at V came to 8 bases and at J to 3 bases, leaving 6 bases not matched to a gene. This CDR3 has 15 residues. CDR1 is MNHEY, CDR2 SVGAGI, per germline. CDR3 sequence (DNA): TGTGCCAGCGCGGGACAGGTAATCTATAATTCACCCCTCCACTTT. As protein: CASAGQVIYNSPLHF.

J is TRBJ1-6 and V is TRBV20-1; possibly TRBD1 for D (6 bases). The CDR3 runs to 13 residues. Between the trimmed V and J ends, which lost 3 bases and 8 bases, there was a span of 11 bases. Germline loops: CDR1 DFQATT, CDR2 SNEGSKA (reference sequence). The CDR3 loop is CSASSGADSPLHF. CDR3 DNA sequence: TGCAGTGCTAGTTCAGGGGCGGATTCACCCCTCCACTTT.

The chain couples TRBV2 to TRBJ2-3; 7 bases agree with TRBD2. Germline CDR1 reads SNHLY; CDR2 reads FYNNEI. V gave up 7 bases and J gave up 5 bases; unmatched junction bases: 6. The CDR3 runs to 13 residues. For the CDR3, the DNA is TGTGCCAGCAAGGCGGGAGCGAAAGATACGCAGTATTTT. Translation gives CASKAGAKDTQYF.

V and J are TRBV7-9 and TRBJ2-3; D unclear. V lost 1 base and J 5 bases, leaving 13 bases between the germline ends. The CDR3 extends over 15 amino acids. The germline gives CDR1 SEHNR, CDR2 FQNEAQ (reference sequence). DNA of the CDR3: TGTGCCAGCAGCTTAGAAACAAGAGGCCGAGATACGCAGTATTTT. It codes for CASSLETRGRDTQYF.

The rearrangement links TRBV4-1 to TRBJ2-1, with 9 bases identical to TRBD1. This CDR3 is built from 15 residues. Trimming removed 2 bases from V and 7 bases from J; junction bases left unmatched: 6. CDR1 and CDR2 (germline): MGHRA, YSYEKL. CDR3 region: CASSQHGTGPNEQFF. The CDR3 DNA reads TGCGCCAGCAGCCAACACGGGACAGGGCCAAATGAGCAGTTCTTC.

The chain has TRBV6-6 and TRBJ1-2; no firm D call. CDR3 length equals 14 residues. Trimming removed 6 bases at V and 3 bases at J, with 14 bases between. Germline V CDR1 and CDR2: MNHNY, SVGAGI (reference sequence). The CDR3 DNA is TGTGCCAGCAGCCCCCCCAGGCGAGACTATGGCTACACCTTC. It encodes CASSPPRRDYGYTF.

The V gene is TRBV28, the J gene TRBJ2-1; the match to TRBD2 covers 15 bases. The V and J ends lost 5 bases and 0 bases, in that order; junction bases with no gene match: 8. CDR1 is MDHEN and CDR2 is SYDVKM in the germline V gene. There are 19 residues in the CDR3. CDR3 DNA: TGTGCCAGCAGTGGGGGCGGACTAGCGGGAGGGAGCTCCTACAATGAGCAGTTCTTC. Its protein product is CASSGGGLAGGSSYNEQFF. The full variable domain, its missing parts supplied by reference TRBV28 and TRBJ2-1, is DVKVTQSSRYLVKRTGEKVFLECVQDMDHENMFWYRQDPGLGLRLIYFSYDVKMKEKGDIPEGYSVSREKKERFSLILESASTNQTSMYLCASSGGGLAGGSSYNEQFFGPGTRLTVL.

CDR3 coding DNA: TGCGCCAGCAGCTTATCGACAGGGTTCGGAACTAATGAAAAACTGTTTTTT. It is translated as CASSLSTGFGTNEKLFF. The chain combines TRBV5-1 with TRBJ1-4; 7 bases agree with TRBD1. This CDR3 comprises 17 residues. V lost 2 bases, J lost 1 base, and 8 bases stayed unmatched. Germline V lookup: CDR1 SGHRS, CDR2 YFSETQ.

This rearrangement joins TRBV6-5 to TRBJ2-5; weak D call: TRBD2 (5 bases). Deletions cut 5 bases from V and 4 bases from J, with 14 bases between. This CDR3 is 14 amino acids long. Germline CDR1 and CDR2: MNHEY and SVGAGI. The CDR3 protein is CASSTPGTAETQYF. Written as DNA, the CDR3 is TGTGCCAGCAGTACTCCGGGAACTGCAGAGACCCAGTACTTC.

The V and J genes are TRBV19 and TRBJ2-3; 7 nucleotides match TRBD1. Germline V gene sequence: CDR1 LNHDA, CDR2 SQIVND (reference sequence). The CDR3 extends over 17 amino acids. V lost 5 bases, J lost 0 bases, and 11 bases stayed unmatched. The CDR3 reads CASSPGAGGPSTDTQYF. CDR3 in DNA: TGTGCCAGTAGTCCCGGCGCAGGGGGACCTAGCACAGATACGCAGTATTTT.

The CDR3 region is CASSVGTVSTGRGHGYTF. CDR3 bases: TGTGCCAGCAGCGTAGGAACAGTATCTACAGGGCGTGGGCATGGCTACACCTTC. This chain uses TRBV9 with TRBJ1-2; tentative D call: TRBD1 (6 bases). The CDR3 covers 18 residues. The V and J ends lost 0 bases and 6 bases respectively, with 24 bases between them. Germline V CDR1 and CDR2: SGDLS, YYNGEE. The entire variable domain, with the rest obtained from reference TRBV9 and TRBJ1-2, is as follows: DSGVTQTPKHLITATGQRVTLRCSPRSGDLSVYWYQQSLDQGLQFLIQYYNGEERAKGNILERFSAQQFPDLHSELNLSSLELGDSALYFCASSVGTVSTGRGHGYTFGSGTRLTVV.

This clone was detected a few times. The gene calls are TRBV11-2 and TRBJ1-6, with TRBD1 as a possible D gene (5 bases). This CDR3 is built from 15 residues. V lost 3 bases to trimming and J lost 4 bases, with 10 bases between them. The germline CDR1 and CDR2 sequences are SGHAT and FQNNGV. The CDR3 is CASSFTPGYNSPLHF. The CDR3, as DNA: TGTGCCAGCAGCTTCACCCCAGGGTATAATTCACCCCTCCACTTT.